One sample yielded the 8 T cell receptor beta chains listed below, sequenced in a study of cytomegalovirus exposure and HLA in healthy donors. The PCR employed 60 Vbeta primers together with 13 Jbeta primers. Repertoires were generated with immunoSEQ multiplex PCR, while TCRdb's copy carries only in-frame clones and drops some. The profile shows over 150,000 clones, just over 75% of them singletons. Sequenced material: PBMCs. The source of these receptors is a woman aged 60-75 years in good health and CMV-seropositive.

The V gene is TRBV4-3, the J gene TRBJ2-1; 10 bases map to TRBD1. Looked up from germline, CDR1 is LGHNA and CDR2 is YSLEER. This CDR3 is built from 15 residues. J gave up 7 bases and V 1 base, and 4 bases lay outside the gene matches. The CDR3 spells CASSQGRDRGNEQFF. CDR3 sequence (DNA): TGCGCCAGCAGCCAAGGCCGGGACAGGGGAAATGAGCAGTTCTTC.

The rearrangement joins TRBV6-1 to TRBJ2-7; TRBD1 aligns across 9 bases. Germline values: CDR1 MNHNS, CDR2 SASEGT. The CDR3 contains 13 residues. With 8 bases clipped from V and 5 bases from J, the junction kept 7 bases outside the gene matches. Written as DNA, the CDR3 is TGTGCCAGCCGGGACAGGGTGTGGGACGAGCAGTACTTC. This translates into CASRDRVWDEQYF.

The chain recombines TRBV19 with TRBJ2-5; 7 bases are a match to TRBD1. Germline V CDR1 and CDR2: LNHDA, SQIVND (reference sequence). The CDR3 runs 14 residues. The V segment lost 9 bases and the J segment 4 bases; nucleotides outside the gene matches: 11. CDR3 nucleotides: TGTGCCAGCAAGACAGGGCGTAGGGGAGAGACCCAGTACTTC. Translation: CASKTGRRGETQYF.

This chain uses TRBV30 with TRBJ1-4; D remains ambiguous. CDR3 size: 11 residues. Germline CDR1 GTSNPN, CDR2 SVGIG (reference sequence). With 4 bases removed from V and 8 bases from J, the gap between germline ends came to 8 bases. Here the CDR3 DNA reads TGTGCCTGGACGGGAGAGGAAAAACTGTTTTTT. Its protein product is CAWTGEEKLFF.

A few counts support this clone. As DNA, the CDR3 is TGTGCCAGCAGCGCCACCGGGACAGGCTACGAGCAGTACTTC. As protein: CASSATGTGYEQYF. The chain links TRBV5-6 to TRBJ2-7; 8 nucleotides match TRBD1. The J segment lost 3 bases and the V segment lost 4 bases, leaving 6 bases of the junction unmatched. The CDR3 is 14 residues long. Germline loops: CDR1 SGHDT, CDR2 YYEEEE.

This chain links TRBV5-6 with TRBJ2-1; perhaps TRBD2 as D (5 bases). CDR1 and CDR2 from the germline V gene are SGHDT and YYEEEE. Trimming took off 3 bases at V and 5 bases at J, with 9 bases between the two ends. The CDR3 has 13 residues. The CDR3 region is CASSSGMDNEQFF. CDR3 coding DNA: TGTGCCAGCAGCTCGGGGATGGACAATGAGCAGTTCTTC.

The rearrangement links TRBV28 to TRBJ2-7; 7 positions match TRBD1. The CDR3 runs 14 residues. Looked up from germline, CDR1 is MDHEN and CDR2 is SYDVKM. V trimming: 7 bases; J trimming: 2 bases; junction bases outside the gene matches: 8. The CDR3 coding sequence is TGTGCCAGCACCTTGGACAGGCCCACCTACGAGCAGTACTTC. As protein: CASTLDRPTYEQYF.

This chain uses TRBV13 with TRBJ2-7; 7 nucleotides match TRBD2. This CDR3 spans 15 amino acids. The germline gives CDR1 PRHDT, CDR2 FYEKMQ (reference sequence). V dropped 2 bases and J dropped 0; count of bases not matched to a gene: 4. CDR3 residues: CASSLFRTSSYEQYF. As DNA, the CDR3 is TGTGCCAGCAGCTTATTCCGGACTAGCTCCTACGAGCAGTACTTC.